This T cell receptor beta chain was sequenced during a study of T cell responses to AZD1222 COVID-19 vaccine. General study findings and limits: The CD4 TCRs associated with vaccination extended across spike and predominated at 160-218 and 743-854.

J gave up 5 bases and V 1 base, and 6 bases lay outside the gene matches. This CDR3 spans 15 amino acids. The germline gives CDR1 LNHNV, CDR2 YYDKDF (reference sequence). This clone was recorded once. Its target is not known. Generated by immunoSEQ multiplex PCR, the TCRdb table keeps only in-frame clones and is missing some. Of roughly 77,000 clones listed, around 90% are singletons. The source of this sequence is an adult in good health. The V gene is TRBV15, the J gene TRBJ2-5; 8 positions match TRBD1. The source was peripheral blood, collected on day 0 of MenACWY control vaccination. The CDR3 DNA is TGTGCCACCAGCAGAGCCACAGGGGGTTGGGAGACCCAGTACTTC. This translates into CATSRATGGWETQYF.